This entry concerns a single TCR beta chain. Libraries were prepared by immunoSEQ multiplex PCR; TCRdb keeps only in-frame clonotypes and omits some of them. Among fewer than 500,000 clones listed, around 87% were seen once. The sample is drawn from a study of blood T cell repertoires in COVID-19. Study at large: T cells, B-cell-depleted T cells, or PBMCs supplied cDNA or gDNA.

The CDR3 has 12 amino acids. V was shortened by 2 bases and J by 3 bases, with 8 bases between the two germline ends. Germline CDR1 and CDR2: GTSNPN and SVGIG (reference sequence). The origin of this receptor is a man aged 25-45 years who had recovered from COVID-19. The sample comprised PBMCs or T cells enriched from blood (not recorded which). This sequence joins TRBV30 and TRBJ2-7, with D perhaps TRBD1 (5 bases). The CDR3 loop is CAWSWGLYEQYF. In DNA, the CDR3 is TGTGCCTGGAGTTGGGGCCTCTACGAGCAGTACTTC.